A selection of T cell receptor beta chains follows, all from one sample in a study of blood T cell repertoires in COVID-19. The data were produced by immunoSEQ multiplex PCR, yet TCRdb's version contains in-frame clones alone and is incomplete. The data hold some 370,000 clones, with around 92% observed a single time. The sample comprised peripheral blood. Receptor source: a man in his forties or fifties with acute or convalescent COVID-19. CDR3s include the opening cysteine and the closing phenylalanine or tryptophan. D genes are given only for firm matches. Expanded clones get a size class; other rows say once, few or many, or leave the size out.

>TRBV6-5|TRBD1|once|TRBJ1-1
CASSIGQGLVTEAFF
TGTGCCAGCAGTATCGGACAGGGGTTGGTAACTGAAGCTTTCTTT
>TRBV5-1|NA|NA|TRBJ2-1
CASSLYGGASGSYNEQFF
TGCGCCAGCAGCTTGTATGGGGGGGCCTCGGGCTCCTACAATGAGCAGTTCTTC
>TRBV10-3|NA|NA|TRBJ1-2
CAISEFGGGYGYTF
TGTGCCATCAGTGAGTTCGGTGGCGGCTATGGCTACACCTTC
>TRBV9|TRBD1|NA|TRBJ2-7
CASSVWTGPGHEQYF
TGTGCCAGCAGCGTGTGGACAGGGCCGGGGCACGAGCAGTACTTC
>TRBV6-5|TRBD1|NA|TRBJ2-7
CASRRTGITYEQYF
TGTGCCAGCAGGCGGACAGGGATAACCTACGAGCAGTACTTC
>TRBV10-3|TRBD2|NA|TRBJ2-3
CAISDAGTSGADTQYF
TGTGCCATCAGTGACGCCGGGACTAGCGGGGCAGATACGCAGTATTTT
>TRBV5-4|NA|NA|TRBJ2-2
CASSLRGPNTGELFF
TGTGCCAGCAGCTTAAGAGGGCCTAACACCGGGGAGCTGTTTTTT
>TRBV11-2|NA|NA|TRBJ1-3
CASSLFRQASSGNTIYF
TGTGCCAGCAGCTTGTTTAGGCAGGCCTCCTCTGGAAACACCATATATTTT
>TRBV29-1|NA|once|TRBJ1-1
CSVEVVARTEAFF
TGCAGCGTCGAGGTGGTGGCGCGGACTGAAGCTTTCTTT
>TRBV10-3|NA|NA|TRBJ1-1
CAIRIRQEMNTEAFF
TGTGCCATCAGGATTAGACAGGAAATGAACACTGAAGCTTTCTTT
>TRBV19|TRBD1|NA|TRBJ1-5
CASTDRGHSNQPQHF
TGTGCCAGTACAGACAGGGGGCATAGCAATCAGCCCCAGCATTTT
>TRBV30|TRBD1|NA|TRBJ1-3
CAWSAGGWNTIYF
TGTGCCTGGAGTGCAGGGGGTTGGAACACCATATATTTT
>TRBV27|NA|NA|TRBJ1-1
CASSATGFYTEAFF
TGTGCCAGCAGTGCGACAGGATTCTACACTGAAGCTTTCTTT